These 16 T cell receptor beta chains share one sample of origin, sequenced in a study of T cell repertoires in cytomegalovirus infection. TCRdb fed the reads into MiXCR, producing one record per CDR3 protein. The top ten clones hold around 7.6% of a sample with nearly 650,000 distinct CDR3 sequences, approximately 24% of them seen once. The specimen sequenced was CD8+ T cells from PBMCs. These receptor sequences come from a human donor in good health (CMV status not recorded). Some clones in this sample may be carry-over from other donors' samples.

This clonotype has a handful of counts. This chain connects TRBV20-1 to TRBJ2-3; TRBD1 agrees at 10 bases. The trim removed 3 bases at V and 4 bases at J, leaving 13 bases unmatched. The CDR3 consists of 17 residues. Germline values: CDR1 DFQATT, CDR2 SNEGSKA (reference sequence). In DNA, the CDR3 is TGCAGTGCTAGTGGAAACCGGGACAGGGGTTTCCCAGATACGCAGTATTTT. It specifies CSASGNRDRGFPDTQYF.

This clonotype came up once. A much larger clone is a single base away; this may be a read error. The chain combines TRBV7-2 with TRBJ2-3; 8 nucleotides line up with TRBD2. V shed 4 bases, J shed 2 bases, and the junction held 8 bases outside the gene matches. Germline CDR1 is SGHTA and CDR2 is FQGNSA. The CDR3 consists of 16 residues. This CDR3 reads CASSSGLVDHTDTQYF. Here the CDR3 DNA reads TGTGCCAGCAGCTCGGGACTAGTGGACCACACAGATACGCAGTATTTT.

The chain has TRBV28 and TRBJ2-2; D gene uncertain. The germline CDR1 and CDR2 sequences are MDHEN and SYDVKM. The CDR3 runs 14 residues. The V end lost 10 bases, the J end lost 5 bases, and 17 bases lay between the germline ends. The CDR3 region is CAISRTLGTGELFF. CDR3 nucleotide sequence: TGTGCCATCTCTCGGACCTTGGGGACCGGGGAGCTGTTTTTT.

This clonotype was recorded at least ten times. V and J are TRBV7-8 and TRBJ2-1; 7 nucleotides match TRBD1. Germline values: CDR1 SGHVS, CDR2 FQNEAQ. CDR3 size: 13 residues. V was pared by 4 bases and J by 7 bases, with 4 bases of the junction left unmatched. CDR3 loop: CASSYGTANEQFF. The CDR3 bases are TGTGCCAGCAGCTATGGGACAGCTAATGAGCAGTTCTTC.

This clonotype was recorded a few times. The rearrangement joins TRBV12-3 or TRBV12-4 to TRBJ2-2; 8 bases are a match to TRBD2. V lost 2 bases, J lost 7 bases, and 9 bases stayed unmatched. The CDR3 loop spans 16 amino acids. CDR3 nucleotide sequence: TGTGCCAGCAGTTTAAGTCGGGGGGGAGTGAACGGGGAGCTGTTTTTT. Its protein product is CASSLSRGGVNGELFF.

The genes are TRBV29-1 and TRBJ1-2; 7 nucleotides align to TRBD1. The trim removed 3 bases at V and 10 bases at J, leaving 8 bases unmatched. Germline-derived CDR1 and CDR2 are SQVTM and ANQGSEA. There are 12 residues in the CDR3. This CDR3 is CSVEGRGRVYTF. CDR3 nucleotide sequence: TGCAGCGTTGAGGGTAGGGGGCGAGTCTACACCTTC.

This clonotype was seen repeatedly, ten times or more. The chain is built from TRBV7-2 and TRBJ2-3; no definite D call. The V and J ends lost 4 bases and 2 bases respectively, with 13 bases between them. In germline, CDR1 is SGHTA, CDR2 FQGNSA. The CDR3 is 15 residues long. The CDR3 spells CASSWADRFTDTQYF. Here the CDR3 DNA reads TGTGCCAGCAGCTGGGCGGACCGGTTCACAGATACGCAGTATTTT.

This chain uses TRBV6-6 with TRBJ1-6; no definite D call. V lost 8 bases and J lost 8, with 4 bases in between. CDR1 is MNHNY, CDR2 SVGAGI, per germline (reference sequence). CDR3 size: 10 residues. The CDR3 is CASGDSPLHF. DNA for the CDR3: TGTGCCAGCGGGGATTCACCCCTCCACTTT.

This chain's CDR3 is CASSADRDRSGGYTF. CDR3 DNA: TGTGCCAGCAGCGCCGACCGGGACCGTTCGGGAGGCTACACCTTC. J is TRBJ1-2 and V is TRBV7-9, with D maybe TRBD1 (5 bases). The CDR3 runs to 15 residues. V was cut by 5 bases and J by 8 bases, with 21 bases left in between. Germline V gene lookup returns CDR1 SEHNR and CDR2 FQNEAQ (reference sequence). Variable domain in full (rest from reference TRBV7-9 and TRBJ1-2): DTGVSQNPRHKITKRGQNVTFRCDPISEHNRLYWYRQTLGQGPEFLTYFQNEAQLEKSRLLSDRFSAERPKGSFSTLEIQRTEQGDSAMYLCASSADRDRSGGYTFGSGTRLTVV.

J is TRBJ2-1 and V is TRBV19; a weak D match, TRBD1 (7 bases). The V and J ends lost 2 bases and 8 bases respectively, with 13 bases between them. The CDR3 has 14 amino acids. The germline CDR1 and CDR2 sequences are LNHDA and SQIVND (reference sequence). Here the CDR3 reads CASSIRAGGHEQFF. The CDR3 bases are TGTGCCAGTAGTATAAGGGCAGGGGGGCATGAGCAGTTCTTC.

This clonotype appeared a few times. The chain carries TRBV9 and TRBJ1-1; maybe TRBD1 (5 bases). This CDR3 region has 15 residues. The germline V gene has CDR1 SGDLS and CDR2 YYNGEE. V gave up 4 bases and J gave up 4 bases, with 17 bases separating them. The DNA for the CDR3 is TGTGCCAGCAGCAAAGAGGGAGTACAGGTCACTGAAGCTTTCTTT. As protein: CASSKEGVQVTEAFF.

Many counts were recorded for this clonotype. CDR3 in DNA: TGTGCCAGCACCCACCGGGACAGAGCCTACGAGCAGTACTTC. Its translation: CASTHRDRAYEQYF. This chain uses TRBV7-9 with TRBJ2-7, with TRBD1 matching 7 bases. The CDR3 spans 14 residues. The V segment lost 7 bases and the J segment 2 bases; nucleotides outside the gene matches: 8. Germline assignment: CDR1 SEHNR and CDR2 FQNEAQ (reference sequence).

This clonotype came up a few times. The CDR3 DNA follows: TGCAGCGTCTTTACAGGGAATGCCTACGAGCAGTACTTC. Translated: CSVFTGNAYEQYF. This sequence joins TRBV29-1 and TRBJ2-7; possibly TRBD1 for D (6 bases). This CDR3 is built from 13 residues. V shed 6 bases and J shed 2 bases, with 14 bases lying between them. CDR1 is SQVTM and CDR2 is ANQGSEA in the germline V gene.

J is TRBJ2-7 and V is TRBV28; D is undetermined. The CDR3 runs to 21 residues. CDR1 and CDR2 from the germline V gene are MDHEN and SYDVKM. V was pared by 4 bases and J by 2 bases, with 33 bases between. CDR3 region: CASSSPTYPRLNDLAAYEQYV. The DNA for the CDR3 is TGTGCCAGCAGTTCACCAACTTACCCGAGGTTGAATGATCTCGCTGCCTACGAGCAGTACGTC.

This chain connects TRBV12-3 or TRBV12-4 to TRBJ2-3, with 12 nucleotides matching TRBD1. The CDR3 runs 15 residues. J lost 7 bases, V lost 5 bases, and 7 bases had no gene match. The CDR3 region is CASSPPGQGAYTQYF. CDR3 sequence (DNA): TGTGCCAGCAGTCCGCCGGGACAGGGGGCATATACGCAGTATTTT.

This clonotype was counted a few times. The chain's CDR3 is CASSLASIGYNSPLHF. The CDR3 DNA reads as TGTGCCAGCAGCTTAGCCTCAATTGGATATAATTCACCCCTCCACTTT. The genes are TRBV7-9 and TRBJ1-6; the D is unclear. Trimming took off 0 bases at V and 4 bases at J, with 10 bases between the two ends. This CDR3 is built from 16 residues. Germline V gene lookup returns CDR1 SEHNR and CDR2 FQNEAQ (reference sequence).